This T cell receptor (beta chain) was observed in a study of blood T cell repertoires in COVID-19 (dated by TCRdb to about 2020). The study in broad terms: Collaborator samples came from the United States, Italy and Spain and covered acute and convalescent phases of COVID-19. The material from the prospective study consisted of cDNA or gDNA derived from T cells, B-cell-depleted T cells, or PBMCs. Deeply sampled blood TCRbeta repertoires from subjects exposed to, actively infected with, or recovered from COVID-19 were included in the dataset. The repertoires were released in a freely available public database intended as a resource for research on the immune response to SARS-CoV-2. The samples were drawn from two sources: the first 160 participants of the ongoing ImmuneRACE study, and 1,000 to 1,500 subjects contributed by 6 global collaborators. Sample metadata almost always included a de-identified subject ID, COVID-19 status, age in years and sex. HLA class I and class II types, where available, came from metadata supplied by the sample provider rather than from assay-based typing.

Remarks on this clone: The antigen it recognizes is unknown. Per-nucleotide qualities are absent, and no much larger clonotype sits a single base away.

One collaborating source in Seattle enrolled patients while the patients were actively infected and followed the patients over time throughout the course of disease. The collaborating institutions used their own protocols to collect whole blood in K2EDTA tubes. For TCRbeta analysis, collaborators shipped samples as frozen whole blood, isolated PBMCs, or DNA extracted from either of those sample types. The germline V end is reduced by 5 bases and the J end by 5 bases; junction bases left unmatched: 9. Looking up the germline V gene yields CDR1 LGHNT and CDR2 FRNRAP. The CDR3 goes from the cysteine to the phenylalanine over 15 residues. The read is trimmed to its CDR3 DNA, 45 bases read in frame from base 1. TCRbeta CDR3 regions were amplified from genomic DNA using the immunoSEQ Assay, a bias-controlled multiplex PCR. Per the original workflow: Nucleated cell counts per sample were estimated from amplification of reference gene primers within the assay. To quantify the absolute abundance of each unique TCRbeta CDR3 rearrangement, sequence reads were collapsed and filtered. For each sample, productive Simpson clonality was calculated as the square root of Simpson's diversity index over productive rearrangements. This is the immuneACCESS table as TCRdb keeps it, with only in-frame sequences that have V and J called. A part of the clones is gone; compared with another copy, unresolved V genes explain less than half, and the rest is unexplained. That table supplies the V and J calls and clone size; D and trimming were determined from the DNA. The sample records about 420,000 clones, about 90% of which are singletons. Of the sample, about 0.91% is held by the ten largest clones.

On the study overall, not on this receptor specifically: The quantity of clinical and demographic metadata differed by source and by participant and was supplied without curation.

This receptor was identified in a man aged 18 to 35 with COVID-19, enrolled during active disease. Sequencing was carried out using peripheral blood. Here the chain combines TRBV12-5 and TRBJ2-7, with TRBD1 identical over 10 junction bases. The encoded CDR3 is CASGSYGTGVHEQYF. The DNA sequence is as follows: TGTGCTAGTGGTAGCTACGGGACAGGGGTCCACGAGCAGTACTTC.